This TCR beta chain was obtained from a study of shared clonotypes between healthy human individuals. In the study overall: Three plates each covered CD4 naive and memory; CD8 naive two, CD8 memory one. Study-level results: What limited the represented genetic and exposure-history diversity was the small number of donors.

On this clone: Its cognate antigen is unknown.

This CDR3 has 18 amino acids. The J segment lost 0 bases and the V segment lost 4 bases, leaving 6 bases of the junction unmatched. Germline V CDR1 and CDR2: SSHAT, FNYEAQ (reference sequence). The method was immunoSEQ multiplex PCR; TCRdb's version includes in-frame clones alone and lacks a portion of them. This sample has 1.5 million to 1.9 million clones, with nearly 99% found just once. Sequenced: naive CD4+ T cells sorted from blood. This sample's subset: CD45RA+ positively selected. The sequence derives from a man younger than 45 in good health. V and J are TRBV7-7 and TRBJ2-3, with 14 bases identical to TRBD2. For the CDR3, the DNA is TGTGCCAGCAGCTCGGGACTAGCGGGAGTATGGAGCACAGATACGCAGTATTTT. Protein sequence: CASSSGLAGVWSTDTQYF.